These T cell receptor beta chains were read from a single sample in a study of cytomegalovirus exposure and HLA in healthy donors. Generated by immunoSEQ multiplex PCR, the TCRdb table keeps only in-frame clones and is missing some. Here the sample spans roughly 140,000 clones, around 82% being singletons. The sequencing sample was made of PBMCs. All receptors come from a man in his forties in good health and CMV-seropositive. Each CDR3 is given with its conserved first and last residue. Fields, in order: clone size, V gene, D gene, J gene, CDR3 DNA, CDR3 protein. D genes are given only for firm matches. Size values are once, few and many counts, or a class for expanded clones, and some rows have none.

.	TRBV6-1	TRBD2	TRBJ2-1	TGTGCCAGCAGTGAAGCTAGCGGGGGGGCCCTCTATGAGCAGTTCTTC	CASSEASGGALYEQFF
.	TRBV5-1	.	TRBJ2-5	TGCGCCAGCAGTGGCTACCAAGAGACCCAGTACTTC	CASSGYQETQYF
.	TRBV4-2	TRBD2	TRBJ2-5	TGTGCCAGCAGCCACGGACGGGACTACGGGGAGACCCAGTACTTC	CASSHGRDYGETQYF
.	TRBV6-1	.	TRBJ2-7	TGTGCCAGCAGTGCCAGTCTCTACGAGCAGTACTTC	CASSASLYEQYF
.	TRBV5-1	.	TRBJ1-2	TGCGCCAGCAGCTTGCCGGCTAACTATGGCTACACCTTC	CASSLPANYGYTF
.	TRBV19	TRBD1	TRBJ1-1	TGTGCCAGTAGTAGGGGACAGCTGAACACTGAAGCTTTCTTT	CASSRGQLNTEAFF
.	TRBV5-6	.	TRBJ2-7	TGTGCCAGCAGCTTGGCCTTGGCCCCGACAGGCACCGAGCAGTACTTC	CASSLALAPTGTEQYF
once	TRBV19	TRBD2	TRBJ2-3	TGTGCCAGTAGTAGGGGGGGAGATACGCAGTATTTT	CASSRGGDTQYF
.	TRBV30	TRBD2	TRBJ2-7	TGTGCCTGGAGTGTACTAGGGACTAGCGGGAGGGCCAAGAACGAGCAGTACTTC	CAWSVLGTSGRAKNEQYF
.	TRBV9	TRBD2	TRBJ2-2	TGTGCCAGCAGCGTAGCTAGCGGGAACACCGGGGAGCTGTTTTTT	CASSVASGNTGELFF
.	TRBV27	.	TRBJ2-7	TGTGCCAGCAGTCGCGGTAGGGACTTAGCCTACGAGCAGTACTTC	CASSRGRDLAYEQYF
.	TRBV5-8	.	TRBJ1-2	TGTGCCAGCAGCTTGGCAGGGTTCTATGGCTACACCTTC	CASSLAGFYGYTF
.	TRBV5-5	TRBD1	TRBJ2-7	TGTGCCAGCAGCCTCGGGACAGGGTTTTACGAGCAGTACTTC	CASSLGTGFYEQYF
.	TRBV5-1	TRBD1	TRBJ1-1	TGCGCCAGCAGCTGGCGGACAGGGGGCGTTGGCACTGAAGCTTTCTTT	CASSWRTGGVGTEAFF
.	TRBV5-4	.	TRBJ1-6	TGTGCCAGCAGCTCTCTCTTTGGGGACACATATAATTCACCCCTCCACTTT	CASSSLFGDTYNSPLHF
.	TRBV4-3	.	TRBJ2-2	TGCGCCAGCAGCCAAGATGGTAAGGGCGGTCGGGGTAAGTCGGGGGAGCTGTTTTTT	CASSQDGKGGRGKSGELFF
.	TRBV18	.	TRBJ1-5	TGTGCCAGCCTTGACAGCCTTAATCAGCCCCAGCATTTT	CASLDSLNQPQHF
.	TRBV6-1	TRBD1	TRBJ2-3	TGTGCCAGCAGTGCCCTAAGGACAGGTACTAGCACAGATACGCAGTATTTT	CASSALRTGTSTDTQYF
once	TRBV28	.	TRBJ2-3	TGTGCCAGCACCCCGGGCCCCGGGGTAGATACGCAGTATTTT	CASTPGPGVDTQYF
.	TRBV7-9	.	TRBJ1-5	TGTGCCAGCAGCTTAGAAGCTCGCAATCAGCCCCAGCATTTT	CASSLEARNQPQHF
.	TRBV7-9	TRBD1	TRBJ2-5	TGTGCCAGCAGCCCTCGACAGGGATACGCGGCCCAGTACTTC	CASSPRQGYAAQYF
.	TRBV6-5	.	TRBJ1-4	TGTGCCAGCAGTTACCTCGGGACATGGGAAAAACTGTTTTTT	CASSYLGTWEKLFF
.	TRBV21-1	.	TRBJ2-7	TGTGCCAGCAGCATCCCTGGGAGGGGGGCCCCCTACGAGCAGTACTTC	CASSIPGRGAPYEQYF
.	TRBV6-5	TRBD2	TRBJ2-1	TGTGCCAGCAGTTACTCGGGGAGGGCCTACAATGAGCAGTTCTTC	CASSYSGRAYNEQFF
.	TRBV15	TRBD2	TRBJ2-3	TGTGCCACCAGCAGATGGTCCAGCGGGGGCACAGATACGCAGTATTTT	CATSRWSSGGTDTQYF
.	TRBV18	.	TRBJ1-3	TGTGCCAGCTCACCACTCCCCCTATCGGGTCCCGGAAACACCATATATTTT	CASSPLPLSGPGNTIYF
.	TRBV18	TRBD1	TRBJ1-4	TGTGCCAGCTCAGGACCGACAGGGGATAATGAAAAACTGTTTTTT	CASSGPTGDNEKLFF
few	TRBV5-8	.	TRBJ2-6	TGTGCCAGCAGCTTCGCGCAGGGTTGGTCTGGGGCCAACGTCCTGACTTTC	CASSFAQGWSGANVLTF
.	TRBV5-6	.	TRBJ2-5	TGTGCCAGCAGTGGAAGAGGGTCCCAGGGGGAGACCCAGTACTTC	CASSGRGSQGETQYF
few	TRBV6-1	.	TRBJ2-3	TGTGCCAGCAGTGAAGTGAGGGTGGATACGCAGTATTTT	CASSEVRVDTQYF
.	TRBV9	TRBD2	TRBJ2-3	TGTGCCAGCAGCGTAGATTGGGCTAGCGGGAGTCAAACAGATACGCAGTATTTT	CASSVDWASGSQTDTQYF
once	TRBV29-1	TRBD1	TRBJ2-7	TGCAGCGTTGAGGGGACAGGGGGGTACGAGCAGTACTTC	CSVEGTGGYEQYF
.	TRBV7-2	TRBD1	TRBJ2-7	TGTGCCAGCAGCTTACAAAACAGGGGGCTGCTGTACGAGCAGTACTTC	CASSLQNRGLLYEQYF
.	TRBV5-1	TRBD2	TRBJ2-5	TGCGCCAGCAGCTTGAGCGGGAGAGAGACCCAGTACTTC	CASSLSGRETQYF
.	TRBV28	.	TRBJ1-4	TGTGCCAGCAGGGAGGCAGCTTCTAATGAAAAACTGTTTTTT	CASREAASNEKLFF
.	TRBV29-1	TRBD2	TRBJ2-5	TGCAGCTTGAAGGTAGCGGGGGCTCCCCAAGAGACCCAGTACTTC	CSLKVAGAPQETQYF
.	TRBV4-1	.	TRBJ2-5	TGCGCCAACGGGGGGACCCAGTACTTC	CANGGTQYF
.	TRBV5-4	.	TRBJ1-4	TGTGCCAGCAGCCCCAATCCGTGGACAGATAATGAAAAACTGTTTTTT	CASSPNPWTDNEKLFF
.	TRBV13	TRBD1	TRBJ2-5	TGTGCCAGCAGCCAGGACAGGGTAGAGACCCAGTACTTC	CASSQDRVETQYF
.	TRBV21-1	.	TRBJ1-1	TGTGCCAGCAGCTCCATAACAGGGGGCAAAACTGAAGCTTTCTTT	CASSSITGGKTEAFF
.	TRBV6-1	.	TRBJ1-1	TGTGCCAGCAGTGAATTCGCAGGGGCGAACACTGAAGCTTTCTTT	CASSEFAGANTEAFF
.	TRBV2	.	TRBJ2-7	TGTGCCAGCAGTCGTATCTACGAGCAGTACTTC	CASSRIYEQYF
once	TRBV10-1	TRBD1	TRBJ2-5	TGCGCCAGCCCCGGGACAGCTCAAGAGACCCAGTACTTC	CASPGTAQETQYF
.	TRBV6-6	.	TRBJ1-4	TGTGCCAGCAGTCGACAGCTAACTAATGAAAAACTGTTTTTT	CASSRQLTNEKLFF
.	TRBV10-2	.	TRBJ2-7	TGCGCCACCCAGGGGCAGGTTGACGAGCAGTACTTC	CATQGQVDEQYF
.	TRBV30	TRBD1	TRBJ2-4	TGTGCCTGGAGTCTTTCCCCTACCAGACAGGGGATTGAGTTCATAGCCAAAAACATTCAGTACTTC	CAWSLSPTRQGIEFIAKNIQYF
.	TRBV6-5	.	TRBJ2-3	TGTGCCAGCAGTTACTCCTTACAAAGCACAGATACGCAGTATTTT	CASSYSLQSTDTQYF
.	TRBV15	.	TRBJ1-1	TGTGCCACCAGCAGACGATCAGGTACTGGAGGGACTGAAGCTTTCTTT	CATSRRSGTGGTEAFF
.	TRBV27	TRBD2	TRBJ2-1	TGTGCCAGCAGTTTAAGTACTAGCGGGCTCAGCTCCTACAATGAGCAGTTCTTC	CASSLSTSGLSSYNEQFF
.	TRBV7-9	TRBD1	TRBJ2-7	TGTGCCAGCAGCTCTACAGGGGGCGAGCAGTACTTC	CASSSTGGEQYF
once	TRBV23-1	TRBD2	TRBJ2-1	TGCGCCAGCAGTCAATATCTCCCTAGCGGGGGGGCCGTCTACAATGAGCAGTTCTTC	CASSQYLPSGGAVYNEQFF
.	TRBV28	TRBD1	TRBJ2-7	TGTGCCACCCATAGGACAGGGAGCTCCTACGAGCAGTACTTC	CATHRTGSSYEQYF
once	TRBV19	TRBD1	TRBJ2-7	TGTGCCAGTAGTCCCGGGACAGGGGCAAAATTATCCTACGAGCAGTACTTC	CASSPGTGAKLSYEQYF
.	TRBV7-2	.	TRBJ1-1	TGTGCCAGCAGCTTAGCGCTTAGGCAGGGATCGAACACTGAAGCTTTCTTT	CASSLALRQGSNTEAFF
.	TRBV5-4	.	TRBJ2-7	TGTGCCAGCAGCCCCGAGATGAACTCCTACGAGCAGTACTTC	CASSPEMNSYEQYF
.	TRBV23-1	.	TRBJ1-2	TGCGCCAGCAGTCAATCGGAAAAGGGGCCTAACTATGGCTACACCTTC	CASSQSEKGPNYGYTF
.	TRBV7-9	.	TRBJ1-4	TGTGCCAGCAGCTTCAACAGGGATACTAATGAAAAACTGTTTTTT	CASSFNRDTNEKLFF
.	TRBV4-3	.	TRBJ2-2	TGCGCCAGCAGCCAAGAACCCTCAGGGGAAGGGCTGTTTTTT	CASSQEPSGEGLFF